Presented here are 18 T cell receptor beta chains from one specimen sequenced in a study of T cells in Graves' hyperthyroidism and ophthalmopathy. It was RNA transcripts that yielded the amplified TCR beta CDR3 regions. With the HTBI primer set, the TCR CDR3 went through a first round of RT-PCR. TCRdb processed the multiplex PCR reads anew with MiXCR; each CDR3 protein has one entry. The sample holds 560,000 or so distinct CDR3 sequences, about 20% seen once. Sequencing was done on a sample of blood. These receptors were collected from a man aged 40-55 years with Graves' ophthalmopathy.

This chain uses TRBV12-3 or TRBV12-4 with TRBJ2-3, with 8 bases identical to TRBD2. This CDR3 has 15 residues. The J segment lost 5 bases and the V segment lost 7 bases, leaving 11 bases of the junction unmatched. CDR3: CASTPAGGAEDTQYF. CDR3 DNA: TGTGCCAGCACCCCGGCCGGGGGGGCCGAAGATACGCAGTATTTT.

This clonotype has only a few counts. The V gene is TRBV18, the J gene TRBJ1-4; no definite D call. CDR1 and CDR2 (germline): KGHSH, LQKENI. Trimming took 0 bases from V and 8 from J, leaving 7 bases between them. The CDR3 contains 13 residues. The CDR3 nucleotides are TGTGCCAGCTCACCACCGAGTCAGGAAAAACTGTTTTTT. It specifies CASSPPSQEKLFF.

This clonotype was detected ten times or more. This chain connects TRBV27 to TRBJ2-7; 7 bases are a match to TRBD1. Germline trimming cut 5 bases from V and 3 bases from J; bases unmatched to any gene: 7. Germline assignment: CDR1 MNHEY and CDR2 SMNVEV (reference sequence). The CDR3 length is 14 residues. For the CDR3, the DNA is TGTGCCAGCAGTCCCAGACAGGGAATCTACGAGCAGTACTTC. Amino acid sequence: CASSPRQGIYEQYF.

Only a few counts were recorded for this clonotype. The rearrangement uses TRBV18 and TRBJ2-1; TRBD2 is a possible D gene (5 bases). V was shortened by 0 bases and J by 0 bases, with 6 bases between the two germline ends. The CDR3 runs 15 residues. Germline CDR1 is KGHSH and CDR2 is LQKENI. CDR3 in DNA: TGTGCCAGCTCACCACCAGCGGTCTCCTACAATGAGCAGTTCTTC. As protein: CASSPPAVSYNEQFF.

This clonotype has ten or more counts. The chain combines TRBV20-1 with TRBJ2-5, with TRBD1 identical over 9 bases. CDR3 length: 13 residues. Per the germline V gene, CDR1 is DFQATT and CDR2 is SNEGSKA (reference sequence). The V and J ends lost 2 bases and 5 bases, in that order; junction bases with no gene match: 3. Written as DNA, the CDR3 is TGCAGTGCTAGAATTGGGACAGGGGAGACCCAGTACTTC. It translates to CSARIGTGETQYF.

The chain recombines TRBV20-1 with TRBJ1-4, with TRBD1 as a possible D gene (6 bases). The CDR3 is made up of 15 amino acids. The V and J ends lost 2 bases and 5 bases respectively, with 15 bases between them. Germline CDR1 is DFQATT and CDR2 is SNEGSKA (reference sequence). CDR3 coding DNA: TGCAGTGCTAGAAGCCCGGGACAAGGAAATGAAAAACTGTTTTTT. It translates to CSARSPGQGNEKLFF.

This clonotype was seen many times. The V call is TRBV11-2, the J call TRBJ2-2; TRBD2 aligns across 8 bases. The CDR3 contains 17 residues. Germline CDR1 SGHAT, CDR2 FQNNGV. With V trimmed by 5 bases and J by 7 bases, 15 bases remained unmatched. The CDR3 sequence is CASSLLSGREVRGELFF. CDR3 bases: TGTGCCAGCAGCCTTTTGAGCGGGCGGGAGGTTCGCGGGGAGCTGTTTTTT.

The V and J genes are TRBV12-3 or TRBV12-4 and TRBJ2-1; D ambiguous. The CDR3 consists of 11 residues. The V end lost 3 bases, the J end lost 8 bases, and 5 bases lay between the germline ends. The DNA for the CDR3 is TGTGCCAGCAGTTTTTCTTATGAGCAGTTCTTC. This sequence encodes CASSFSYEQFF.

The chain's CDR3 is CAPLGLDGNTIYF. The CDR3 DNA follows: TGTGCCCCCCTGGGGCTGGATGGAAACACCATATATTTT. J is TRBJ1-3 and V is TRBV7-9; possibly TRBD1 for D (5 bases). The CDR3 is 13 amino acids. Germline V gene data show CDR1 as SEHNR and CDR2 as FQNEAQ (reference sequence). With 11 bases removed from V and 3 bases from J, the gap between germline ends came to 14 bases.

This clonotype was observed a handful of times. V usage is TRBV20-1 and J usage is TRBJ2-4; TRBD1 is a possible D gene (5 bases). CDR3 length: 12 residues. V was clipped by 6 bases and J by 2 bases, with 8 bases between them. From germline, CDR1 is DFQATT and CDR2 SNEGSKA (reference sequence). The CDR3 loop is CSARVTKNIQYF. The CDR3, as DNA: TGCAGTGCCAGGGTAACCAAAAACATTCAGTACTTC.

The chain links TRBV28 to TRBJ2-2; the match to TRBD2 covers 11 bases. The CDR3 totals 18 residues. The ends lost 5 bases at V and 2 bases at J; junction bases unmatched: 10. From germline, CDR1 is MDHEN and CDR2 SYDVKM. The CDR3 DNA is TGTGCCAGCAGTACCGGGGGGCTAGCGGGAGGCAACACCGGGGAGCTGTTTTTT. This sequence encodes CASSTGGLAGGNTGELFF.

This clonotype was detected many times. V usage is TRBV28 and J usage is TRBJ2-7; the D call may be TRBD1 or TRBD2 (5 bases each). Deletions cut 2 bases from V and 0 bases from J, with 17 bases between. Germline V CDR1 and CDR2: MDHEN, SYDVKM. The CDR3 length is 17 residues. CDR3 amino acids: CASSLPTVGGSSYEQYF. The CDR3, as DNA: TGTGCCAGCAGTTTACCGACAGTGGGCGGGTCCTCCTACGAGCAGTACTTC.

This clonotype was recorded at least ten times. The chain carries TRBV12-3 or TRBV12-4 and TRBJ2-1; TRBD2 agrees at 14 bases. The CDR3 extends over 15 amino acids. V lost 6 bases and J lost 7; bases outside the gene matches: 5. The CDR3 DNA follows: TGTGCCAGCAGCACCGGACTAGCGGGAGGTAATGAGCAGTTCTTC. Residues: CASSTGLAGGNEQFF.

Ten or more counts support this clonotype. CDR3 sequence reads: CASSLARGGPRHNEQFF. CDR3 sequence (DNA): TGTGCCAGCAGCTTAGCACGCGGGGGGCCCAGACACAATGAGCAGTTCTTC. The V call is TRBV7-9, the J call TRBJ2-1; TRBD2 aligns across 8 bases. The CDR3 sequence is 17 residues long. CDR1 SEHNR and CDR2 FQNEAQ come from the germline V gene (reference sequence). Trimming removed 0 bases from V and 5 bases from J; junction bases left unmatched: 9. Full variable domain (missing parts from reference TRBV7-9 and TRBJ2-1): DTGVSQNPRHKITKRGQNVTFRCDPISEHNRLYWYRQTLGQGPEFLTYFQNEAQLEKSRLLSDRFSAERPKGSFSTLEIQRTEQGDSAMYLCASSLARGGPRHNEQFFGPGTRLTVL.

This clonotype turned up a few times. V and J are TRBV6-1 and TRBJ1-5; 10 positions agree with TRBD1. Trimming cost V 6 bases and J 0 bases; bases outside gene matches: 5. Germline lookup yields CDR1 MNHNS and CDR2 SASEGT. The length of the CDR3 is 16 residues. The CDR3 reads CASSRQGALSNQPQHF. CDR3 DNA: TGTGCCAGCAGCCGACAGGGGGCGCTTAGCAATCAGCCCCAGCATTTT.

This clonotype showed up many times. The J gene is TRBJ2-7, the V gene TRBV12-3 or TRBV12-4; 9 bases are shared with TRBD2. J was trimmed by 5 bases and V by 5 bases; bases with no gene match: 7. CDR3 length: 14 residues. The CDR3 DNA follows: TGTGCCAGCAGTCTCGGGACTAGCAATAACGAGCAGTACTTC. Translation gives CASSLGTSNNEQYF.

This clonotype was found a few times. The chain employs TRBV12-3 or TRBV12-4 and TRBJ2-7; D gene ambiguous. Trimming removed 4 bases at V and 5 bases at J, with 21 bases between. The CDR3 extends over 16 amino acids. In nucleotides, the CDR3 is TGTGCCAGCAGTTCAGCTGGGGTGGCCCTAGGGAACGAGCAGTACTTC. Its translation: CASSSAGVALGNEQYF.

This clonotype was counted between two and nine times. The chain couples TRBV5-1 to TRBJ2-7, with 7 positions matching TRBD1. Germline CDR1 and CDR2: SGHRS and YFSETQ. V was clipped by 4 bases and J by 3 bases; unmatched bases: 10. The CDR3 extends over 15 amino acids. DNA of the CDR3: TGCGCCAGCAGCGCGGACAGGAACAGGGGCTACGAGCAGTACTTC. Translation: CASSADRNRGYEQYF.